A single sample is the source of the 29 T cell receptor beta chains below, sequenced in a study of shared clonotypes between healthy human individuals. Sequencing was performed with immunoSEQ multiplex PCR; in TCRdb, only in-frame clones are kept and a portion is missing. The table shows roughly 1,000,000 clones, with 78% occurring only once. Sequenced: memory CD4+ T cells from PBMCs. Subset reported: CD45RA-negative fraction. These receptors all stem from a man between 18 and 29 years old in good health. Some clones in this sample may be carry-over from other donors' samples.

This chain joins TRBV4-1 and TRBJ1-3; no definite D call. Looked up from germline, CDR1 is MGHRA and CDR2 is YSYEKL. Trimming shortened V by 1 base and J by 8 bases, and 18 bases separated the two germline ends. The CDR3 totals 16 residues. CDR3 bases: TGCGCCAGCAGCCAAGGCGGGTGGGTGTTACGGGACACCATATATTTT. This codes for CASSQGGWVLRDTIYF.

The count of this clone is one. CDR3 in amino acids: CASSESSYGGAFIDTQYF. The CDR3 DNA reads as TGTGCCAGCAGTGAATCTTCCTACGGGGGGGCCTTTATAGATACGCAGTATTTT. The V and J genes are TRBV25-1 and TRBJ2-3; 8 bases match TRBD2. The V and J ends lost 1 base and 5 bases, in that order; junction bases with no gene match: 14. Germline V gene lookup returns CDR1 MGHDK and CDR2 SYGVNS. There are 18 residues in the CDR3.

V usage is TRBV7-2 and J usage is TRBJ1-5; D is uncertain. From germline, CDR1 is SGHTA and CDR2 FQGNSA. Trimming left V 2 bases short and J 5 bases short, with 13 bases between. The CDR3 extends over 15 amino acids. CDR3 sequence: CASSLYSGRDQPQHF. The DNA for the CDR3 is TGTGCCAGCAGCTTATATTCGGGAAGAGATCAGCCCCAGCATTTT. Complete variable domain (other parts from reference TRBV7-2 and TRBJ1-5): GAGVSQSPSNKVTEKGKDVELRCDPISGHTALYWYRQSLGQGLEFLIYFQGNSAPDKSGLPSDRFSAERTGGSVSTLTIQRTQQEDSAVYLCASSLYSGRDQPQHFGDGTRLSIL.

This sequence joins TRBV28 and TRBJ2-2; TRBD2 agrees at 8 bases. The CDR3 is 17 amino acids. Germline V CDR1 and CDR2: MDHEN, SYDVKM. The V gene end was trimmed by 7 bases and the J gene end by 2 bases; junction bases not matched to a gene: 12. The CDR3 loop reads CASTRGGRTLNTGELFF. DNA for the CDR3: TGTGCCAGCACTCGGGGGGGCAGAACGCTTAACACCGGGGAGCTGTTTTTT. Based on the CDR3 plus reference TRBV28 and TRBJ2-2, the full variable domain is DVKVTQSSRYLVKRTGEKVFLECVQDMDHENMFWYRQDPGLGLRLIYFSYDVKMKEKGDIPEGYSVSREKKERFSLILESASTNQTSMYLCASTRGGRTLNTGELFFGEGSRLTVL.

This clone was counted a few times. The CDR3 DNA is TGCGCCAGCAGCTTACTCGGACAGGGGGCAATGGAGACCCAGTACTTC. Protein: CASSLLGQGAMETQYF. The chain links TRBV5-1 to TRBJ2-5; 11 positions agree with TRBD1. Germline V gives CDR1 SGHRS, CDR2 YFSETQ. This CDR3 spans 16 amino acids. Losses at the gene ends were 2 bases for V and 5 bases for J; bases not matched to a gene: 8.

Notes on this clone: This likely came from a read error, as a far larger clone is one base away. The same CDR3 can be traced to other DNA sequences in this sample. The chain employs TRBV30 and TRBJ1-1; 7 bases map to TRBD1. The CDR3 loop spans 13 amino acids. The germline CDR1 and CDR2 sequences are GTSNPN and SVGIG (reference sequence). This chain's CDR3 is CAWTGTVNTEAFF. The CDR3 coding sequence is TGTGCCTGGACCGGGACAGTGAACACTGAGGCTTTCTTT.

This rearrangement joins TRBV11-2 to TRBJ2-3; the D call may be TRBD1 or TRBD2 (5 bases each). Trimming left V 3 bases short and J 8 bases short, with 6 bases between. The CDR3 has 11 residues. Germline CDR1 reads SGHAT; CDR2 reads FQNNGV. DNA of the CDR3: TGTGCCAGCAGCTTTGGGGGTACGCAGTATTTT. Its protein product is CASSFGGTQYF.

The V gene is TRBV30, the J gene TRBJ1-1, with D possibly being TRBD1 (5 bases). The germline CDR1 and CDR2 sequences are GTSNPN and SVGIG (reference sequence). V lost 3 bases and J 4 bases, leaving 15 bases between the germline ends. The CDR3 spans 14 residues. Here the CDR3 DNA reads TGTGCCTGGAGGCGCCAGGGTTTGACCACTGAAGCTTTCTTT. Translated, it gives CAWRRQGLTTEAFF.

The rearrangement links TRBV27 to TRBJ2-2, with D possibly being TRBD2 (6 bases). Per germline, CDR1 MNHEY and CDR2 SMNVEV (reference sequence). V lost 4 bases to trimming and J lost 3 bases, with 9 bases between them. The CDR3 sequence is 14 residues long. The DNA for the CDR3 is TGTGCCAGCAGTTCGTGGGGGGACACCGGGGAGCTGTTTTTT. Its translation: CASSSWGDTGELFF.

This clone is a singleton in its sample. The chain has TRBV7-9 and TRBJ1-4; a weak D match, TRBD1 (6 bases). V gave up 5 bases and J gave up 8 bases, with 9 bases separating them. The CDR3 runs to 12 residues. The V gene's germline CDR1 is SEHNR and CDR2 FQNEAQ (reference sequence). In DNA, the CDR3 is TGTGCCAGCAGCGGGACAATCGAAAAACTGTTTTTT. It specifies CASSGTIEKLFF.

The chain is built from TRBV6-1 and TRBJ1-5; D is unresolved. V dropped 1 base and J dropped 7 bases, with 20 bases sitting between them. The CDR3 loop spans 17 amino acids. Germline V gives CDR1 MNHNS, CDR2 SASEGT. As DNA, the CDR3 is TGTGCCAGCAGTGAAGTTTTTGCCACGGACGCCTGGCAGCCCCAGCATTTT. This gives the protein CASSEVFATDAWQPQHF.

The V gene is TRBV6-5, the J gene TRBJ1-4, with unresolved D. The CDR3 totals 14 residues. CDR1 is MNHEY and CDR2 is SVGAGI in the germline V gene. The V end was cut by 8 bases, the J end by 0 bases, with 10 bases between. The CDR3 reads CASARQTTNEKLFF. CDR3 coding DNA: TGTGCCAGCGCCAGGCAAACAACTAATGAAAAACTGTTTTTT.

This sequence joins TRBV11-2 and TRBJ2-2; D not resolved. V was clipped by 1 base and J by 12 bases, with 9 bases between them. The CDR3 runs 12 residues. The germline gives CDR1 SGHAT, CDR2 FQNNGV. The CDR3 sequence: CASSLAQVKLFF. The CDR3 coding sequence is TGTGCCAGCAGCTTAGCCCAGGTGAAGCTGTTTTTT. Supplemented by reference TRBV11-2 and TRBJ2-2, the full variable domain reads EAGVAQSPRYKIIEKRQSVAFWCNPISGHATLYWYQQILGQGPKLLIQFQNNGVVDDSQLPKDRFSAERLKGVDSTLKIQPAKLEDSAVYLCASSLAQVKLFFGEGSRLTVL.

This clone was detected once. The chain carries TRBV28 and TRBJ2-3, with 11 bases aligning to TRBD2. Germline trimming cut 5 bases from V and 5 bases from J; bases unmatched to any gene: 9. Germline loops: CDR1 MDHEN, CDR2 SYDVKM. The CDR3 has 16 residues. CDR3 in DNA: TGTGCCAGCAGTCCCCGGACTAGCGGGCTGGGAGATACGCAGTATTTT. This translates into CASSPRTSGLGDTQYF. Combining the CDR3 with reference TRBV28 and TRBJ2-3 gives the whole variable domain DVKVTQSSRYLVKRTGEKVFLECVQDMDHENMFWYRQDPGLGLRLIYFSYDVKMKEKGDIPEGYSVSREKKERFSLILESASTNQTSMYLCASSPRTSGLGDTQYFGPGTRLTVL.

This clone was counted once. CDR3 nucleotide sequence: TGCGCCAGCAGCCAAGTGTGGGGGGCTTCGGTTCTAATGGACGCGAAAGACGAAGCTTTCTTT. It is translated as CASSQVWGASVLMDAKDEAFF. The genes are TRBV4-1 and TRBJ1-1; D is perhaps TRBD1 (6 bases). Germline V gene sequence: CDR1 MGHRA, CDR2 YSYEKL. Trimming took 1 base from V and 8 from J, leaving 35 bases between them. The CDR3 has 21 residues.

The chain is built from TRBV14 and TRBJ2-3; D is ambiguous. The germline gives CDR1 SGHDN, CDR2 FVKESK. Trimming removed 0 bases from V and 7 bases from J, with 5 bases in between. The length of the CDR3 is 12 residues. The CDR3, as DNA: TGTGCCAGCAGCCAAGATAGATATACGCAGTATTTT. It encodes CASSQDRYTQYF.

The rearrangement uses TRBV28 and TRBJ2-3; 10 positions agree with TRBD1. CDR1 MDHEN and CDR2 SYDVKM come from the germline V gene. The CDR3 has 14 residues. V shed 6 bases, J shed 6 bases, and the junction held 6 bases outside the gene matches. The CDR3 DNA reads TGTGCCAGCAGGACAGGGGGCGGCCGGGATACGCAGTATTTT. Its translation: CASRTGGGRDTQYF.

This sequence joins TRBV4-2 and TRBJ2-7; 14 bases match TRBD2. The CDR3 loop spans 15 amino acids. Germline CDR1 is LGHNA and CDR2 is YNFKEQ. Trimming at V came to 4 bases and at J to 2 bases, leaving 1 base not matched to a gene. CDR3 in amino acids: CASSRGLAGAYEQYF. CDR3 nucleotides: TGTGCCAGCAGCCGGGGACTAGCGGGAGCCTACGAGCAGTACTTC.

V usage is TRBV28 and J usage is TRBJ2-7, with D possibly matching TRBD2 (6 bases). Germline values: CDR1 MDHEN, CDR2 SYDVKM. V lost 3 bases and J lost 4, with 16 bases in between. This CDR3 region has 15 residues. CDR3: CASSLAGSPPYEQYF. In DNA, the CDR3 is TGTGCCAGCAGTTTGGCGGGATCCCCCCCTTACGAGCAGTACTTC.

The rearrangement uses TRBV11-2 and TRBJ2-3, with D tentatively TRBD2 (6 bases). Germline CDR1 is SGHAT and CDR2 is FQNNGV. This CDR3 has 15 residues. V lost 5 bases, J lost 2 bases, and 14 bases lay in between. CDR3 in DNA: TGTGCCAGCAGCCCCCGGGACTCACTCACAGATACGCAGTATTTT. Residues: CASSPRDSLTDTQYF.

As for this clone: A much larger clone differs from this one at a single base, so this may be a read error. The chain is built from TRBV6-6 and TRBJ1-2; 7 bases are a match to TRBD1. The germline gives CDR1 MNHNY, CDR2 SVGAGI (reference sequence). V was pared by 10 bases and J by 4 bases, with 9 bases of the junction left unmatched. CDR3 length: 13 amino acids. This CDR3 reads CAIPPGTAYGYTF. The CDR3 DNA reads TGTGCCATCCCACCCGGGACAGCCTATGGCTACACCTTC.

The CDR3 nucleotides read TGTGCCACGGAGGGTAGACGGTACGAGCAGTACTTC. Protein product: CATEGRRYEQYF. The chain couples TRBV6-6 to TRBJ2-7; perhaps TRBD2 as D (6 bases). V was cut by 10 bases and J by 4 bases, with 14 bases left in between. The germline V gene encodes CDR1 MNHNY and CDR2 SVGAGI (reference sequence). CDR3 size: 12 residues.

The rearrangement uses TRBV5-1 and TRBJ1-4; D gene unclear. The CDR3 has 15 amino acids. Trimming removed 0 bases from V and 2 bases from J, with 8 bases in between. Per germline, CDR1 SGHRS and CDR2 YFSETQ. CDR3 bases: TGCGCCAGCAGCTTGGGGTCGAGGACTAATGAAAAACTGTTTTTT. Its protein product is CASSLGSRTNEKLFF.

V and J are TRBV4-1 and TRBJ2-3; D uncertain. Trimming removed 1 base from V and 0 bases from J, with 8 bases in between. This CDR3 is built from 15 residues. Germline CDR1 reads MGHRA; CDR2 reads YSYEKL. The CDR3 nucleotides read TGCGCCAGCAGCCAAGTTAGCTATAGCACAGATACGCAGTATTTT. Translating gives CASSQVSYSTDTQYF.

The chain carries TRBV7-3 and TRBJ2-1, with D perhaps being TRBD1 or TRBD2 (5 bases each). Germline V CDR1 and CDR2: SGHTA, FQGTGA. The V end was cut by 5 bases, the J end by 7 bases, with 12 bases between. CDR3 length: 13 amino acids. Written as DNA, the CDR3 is TGTGCCAGCAGCCCCCGAGGGACGAATGAGCAGTTCTTC. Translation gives CASSPRGTNEQFF.

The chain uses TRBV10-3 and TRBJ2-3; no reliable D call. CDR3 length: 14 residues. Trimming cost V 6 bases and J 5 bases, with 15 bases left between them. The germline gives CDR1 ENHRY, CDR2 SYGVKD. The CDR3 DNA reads TGTGCCATCAGCCGGACGGACGGTTTAGATACGCAGTATTTT. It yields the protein CAISRTDGLDTQYF.

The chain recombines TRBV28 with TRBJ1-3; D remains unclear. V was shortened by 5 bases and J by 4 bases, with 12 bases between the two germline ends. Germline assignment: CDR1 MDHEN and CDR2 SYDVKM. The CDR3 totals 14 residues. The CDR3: CASSAPGTGNTIYF. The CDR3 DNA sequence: TGTGCCAGCAGTGCACCGGGAACGGGAAACACCATATATTTT. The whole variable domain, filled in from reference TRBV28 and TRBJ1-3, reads DVKVTQSSRYLVKRTGEKVFLECVQDMDHENMFWYRQDPGLGLRLIYFSYDVKMKEKGDIPEGYSVSREKKERFSLILESASTNQTSMYLCASSAPGTGNTIYFGEGSWLTVV.

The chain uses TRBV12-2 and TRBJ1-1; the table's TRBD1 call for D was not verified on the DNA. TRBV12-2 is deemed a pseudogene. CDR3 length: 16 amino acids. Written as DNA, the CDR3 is TGTGCAAGTCGCTTTAGTAGATATAACAGGGGCCCTGAAGCTTTCTTT. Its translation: CASRFSRYNRGPEAFF.

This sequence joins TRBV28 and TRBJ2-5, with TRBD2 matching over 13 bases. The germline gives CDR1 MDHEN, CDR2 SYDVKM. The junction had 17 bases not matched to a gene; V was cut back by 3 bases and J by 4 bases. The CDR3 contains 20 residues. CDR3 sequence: CASSFSPTSGRAAMSETQYF. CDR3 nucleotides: TGTGCCAGCAGTTTCAGTCCTACTAGCGGGAGGGCCGCGATGTCAGAGACCCAGTACTTC.